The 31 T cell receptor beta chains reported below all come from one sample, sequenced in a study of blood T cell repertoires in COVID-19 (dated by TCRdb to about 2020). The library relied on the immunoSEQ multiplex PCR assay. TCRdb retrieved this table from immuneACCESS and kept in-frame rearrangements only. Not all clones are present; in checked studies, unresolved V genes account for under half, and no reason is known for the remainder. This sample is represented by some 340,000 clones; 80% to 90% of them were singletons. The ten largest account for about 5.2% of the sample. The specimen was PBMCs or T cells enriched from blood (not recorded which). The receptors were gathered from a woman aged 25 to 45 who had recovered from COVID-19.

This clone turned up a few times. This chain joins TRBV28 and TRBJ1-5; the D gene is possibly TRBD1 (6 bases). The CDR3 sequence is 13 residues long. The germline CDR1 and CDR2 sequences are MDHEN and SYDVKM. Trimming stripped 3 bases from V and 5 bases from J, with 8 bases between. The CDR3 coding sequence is TGTGCCAGCAGTTTTCAGGGGTATCAGCCCCAGCATTTT. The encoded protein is CASSFQGYQPQHF. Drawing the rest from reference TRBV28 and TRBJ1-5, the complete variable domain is DVKVTQSSRYLVKRTGEKVFLECVQDMDHENMFWYRQDPGLGLRLIYFSYDVKMKEKGDIPEGYSVSREKKERFSLILESASTNQTSMYLCASSFQGYQPQHFGDGTRLSIL.

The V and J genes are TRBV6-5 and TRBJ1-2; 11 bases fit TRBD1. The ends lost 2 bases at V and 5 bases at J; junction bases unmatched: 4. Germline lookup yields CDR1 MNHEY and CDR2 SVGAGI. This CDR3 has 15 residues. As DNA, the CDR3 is TGTGCCAGCAGTTACGACGGACAGGGGGCATATGGCTACACCTTC. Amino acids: CASSYDGQGAYGYTF.

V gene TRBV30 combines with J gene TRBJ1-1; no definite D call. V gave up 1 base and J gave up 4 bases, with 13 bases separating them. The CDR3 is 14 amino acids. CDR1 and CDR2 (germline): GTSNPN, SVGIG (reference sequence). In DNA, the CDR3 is TGTGCCTGGAGTGCCGACTCAGCGGGCACTGAAGCTTTCTTT. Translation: CAWSADSAGTEAFF.

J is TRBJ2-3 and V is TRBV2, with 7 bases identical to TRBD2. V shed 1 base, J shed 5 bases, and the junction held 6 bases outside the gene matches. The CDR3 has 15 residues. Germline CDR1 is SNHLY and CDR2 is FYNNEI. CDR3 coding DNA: TGTGCCAGCAGTGAAGAGATGGCGGGGGAAGATACGCAGTATTTT. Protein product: CASSEEMAGEDTQYF.

The CDR3 coding sequence is TGTGCTCTACTTAGGAGCGGGGTACTAGACAGCGCGCAGTATTTT. This gives the protein CALLRSGVLDSAQYF. The chain combines TRBV6-7 with TRBJ2-3; 7 nucleotides align to TRBD2. TRBV6-7 is assigned to the ORF class and has an uncertain function. There are 15 residues in the CDR3.

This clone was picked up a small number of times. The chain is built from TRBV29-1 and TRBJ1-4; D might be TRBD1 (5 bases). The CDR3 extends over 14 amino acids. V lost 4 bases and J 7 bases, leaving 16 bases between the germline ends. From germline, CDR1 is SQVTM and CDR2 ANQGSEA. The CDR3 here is CSVAFFGGGEKLFF. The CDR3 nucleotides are TGCAGCGTTGCGTTCTTCGGGGGTGGTGAAAAACTGTTTTTT.

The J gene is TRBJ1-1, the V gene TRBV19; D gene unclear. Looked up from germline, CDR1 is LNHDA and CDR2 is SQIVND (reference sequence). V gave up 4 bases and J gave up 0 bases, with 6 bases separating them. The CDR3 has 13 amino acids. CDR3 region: CASSTQMNTEAFF. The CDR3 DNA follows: TGTGCCAGTAGTACCCAGATGAACACTGAAGCTTTCTTT.

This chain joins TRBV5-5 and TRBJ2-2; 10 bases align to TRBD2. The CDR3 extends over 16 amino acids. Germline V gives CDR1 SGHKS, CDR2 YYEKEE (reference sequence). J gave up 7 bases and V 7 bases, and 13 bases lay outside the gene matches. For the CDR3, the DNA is TGTGCCAGCGCCGCCATGCTAGCGGGGGTCGGCGGGGAGCTGTTTTTT. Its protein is CASAAMLAGVGGELFF.

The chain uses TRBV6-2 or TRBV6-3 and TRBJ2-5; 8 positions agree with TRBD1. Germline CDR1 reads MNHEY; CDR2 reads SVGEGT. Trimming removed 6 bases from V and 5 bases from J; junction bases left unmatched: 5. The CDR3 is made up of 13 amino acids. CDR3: CASSPWDRETQYF. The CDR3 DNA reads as TGTGCCAGCAGCCCCTGGGACAGGGAGACCCAGTACTTC.

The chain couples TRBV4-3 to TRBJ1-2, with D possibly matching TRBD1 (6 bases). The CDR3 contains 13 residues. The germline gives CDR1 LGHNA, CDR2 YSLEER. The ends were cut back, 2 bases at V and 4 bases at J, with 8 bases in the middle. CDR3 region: CASSQLTGYGYTF. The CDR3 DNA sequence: TGCGCCAGCAGCCAATTGACAGGCTATGGCTACACCTTC.

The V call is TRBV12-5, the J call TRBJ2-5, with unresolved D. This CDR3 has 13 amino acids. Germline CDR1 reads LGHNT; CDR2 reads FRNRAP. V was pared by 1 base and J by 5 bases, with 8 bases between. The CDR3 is CASGLGLRETQYF. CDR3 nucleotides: TGTGCTAGTGGTTTGGGACTGCGGGAGACCCAGTACTTC.

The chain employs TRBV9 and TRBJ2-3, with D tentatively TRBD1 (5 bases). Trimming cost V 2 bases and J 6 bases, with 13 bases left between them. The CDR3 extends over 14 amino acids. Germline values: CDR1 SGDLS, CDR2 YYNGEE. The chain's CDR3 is CASSVQTASDTQYF. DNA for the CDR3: TGTGCCAGCAGCGTTCAGACAGCCAGCGATACGCAGTATTTT.

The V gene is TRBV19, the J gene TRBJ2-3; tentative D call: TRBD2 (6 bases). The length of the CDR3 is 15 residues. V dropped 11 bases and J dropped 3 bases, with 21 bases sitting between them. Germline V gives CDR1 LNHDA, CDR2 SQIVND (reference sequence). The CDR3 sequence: CASGGRELGTDTQYF. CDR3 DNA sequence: TGTGCCTCCGGGGGTAGGGAACTGGGGACAGATACGCAGTATTTT.

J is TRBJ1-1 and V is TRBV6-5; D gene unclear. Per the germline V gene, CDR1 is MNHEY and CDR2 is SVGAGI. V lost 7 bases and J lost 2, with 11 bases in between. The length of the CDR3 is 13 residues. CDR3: CASTRTVNTEAFF. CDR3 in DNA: TGTGCCAGCACGAGAACAGTTAACACTGAAGCTTTCTTT.

CDR3 loop: CASSTLGGGTEAFF. As DNA, the CDR3 is TGTGCCAGCAGCACTCTGGGAGGGGGCACTGAAGCTTTCTTT. The rearrangement joins TRBV7-9 to TRBJ1-1, with a weak D call TRBD1 (6 bases). Trimming took off 5 bases at V and 4 bases at J, with 14 bases between the two ends. The CDR3 consists of 14 residues. Looked up from germline, CDR1 is SEHNR and CDR2 is FQNEAQ (reference sequence).

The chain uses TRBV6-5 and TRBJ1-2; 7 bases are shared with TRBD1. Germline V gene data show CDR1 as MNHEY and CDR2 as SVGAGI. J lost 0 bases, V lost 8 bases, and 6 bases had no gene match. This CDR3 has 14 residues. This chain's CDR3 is CASSGTAPNYGYTF. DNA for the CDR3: TGTGCCAGCTCCGGGACAGCTCCTAACTATGGCTACACCTTC.

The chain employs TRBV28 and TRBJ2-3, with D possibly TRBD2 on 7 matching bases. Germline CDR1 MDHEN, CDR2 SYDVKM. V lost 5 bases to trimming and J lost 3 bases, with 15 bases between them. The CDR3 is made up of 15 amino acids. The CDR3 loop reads CASSEGGGLTDTQYF. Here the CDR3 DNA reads TGTGCCAGCAGTGAGGGGGGGGGCCTGACAGATACGCAGTATTTT.

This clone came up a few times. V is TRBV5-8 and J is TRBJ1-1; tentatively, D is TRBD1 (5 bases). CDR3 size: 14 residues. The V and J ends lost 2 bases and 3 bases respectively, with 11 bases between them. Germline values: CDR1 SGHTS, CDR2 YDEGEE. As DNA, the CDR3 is TGTGCCAGCAGCTTTCCGGGGGGGTACACTGAAGCTTTCTTT. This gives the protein CASSFPGGYTEAFF.

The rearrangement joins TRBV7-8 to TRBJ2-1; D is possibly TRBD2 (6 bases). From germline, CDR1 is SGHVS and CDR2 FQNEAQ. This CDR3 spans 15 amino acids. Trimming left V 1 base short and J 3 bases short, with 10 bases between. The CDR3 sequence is CASSLVSGYYNEQFF. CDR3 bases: TGTGCCAGCAGCTTAGTAAGCGGGTACTACAATGAGCAGTTCTTC.

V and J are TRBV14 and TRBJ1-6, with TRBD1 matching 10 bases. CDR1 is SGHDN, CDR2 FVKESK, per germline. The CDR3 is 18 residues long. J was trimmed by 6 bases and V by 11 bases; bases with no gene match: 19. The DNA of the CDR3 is TGTGCCCCCAGAGAGAGACAGGGGGCTTTAATCTCTAATTCACCCCTCCACTTT. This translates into CAPRERQGALISNSPLHF.

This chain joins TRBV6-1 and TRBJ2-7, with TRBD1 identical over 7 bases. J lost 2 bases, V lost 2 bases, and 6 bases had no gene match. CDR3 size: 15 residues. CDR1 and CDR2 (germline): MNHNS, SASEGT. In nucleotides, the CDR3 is TGTGCCAGCAGTGAATTTCTCAGGGGGACCTACGAGCAGTACTTC. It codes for CASSEFLRGTYEQYF.

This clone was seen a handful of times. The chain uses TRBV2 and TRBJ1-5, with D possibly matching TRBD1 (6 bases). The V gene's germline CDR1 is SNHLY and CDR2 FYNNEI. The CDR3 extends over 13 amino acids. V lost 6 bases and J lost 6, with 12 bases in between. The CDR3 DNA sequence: TGTGCCAGCAGGGGACAATGGGGTCAGCCCCAGCATTTT. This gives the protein CASRGQWGQPQHF.

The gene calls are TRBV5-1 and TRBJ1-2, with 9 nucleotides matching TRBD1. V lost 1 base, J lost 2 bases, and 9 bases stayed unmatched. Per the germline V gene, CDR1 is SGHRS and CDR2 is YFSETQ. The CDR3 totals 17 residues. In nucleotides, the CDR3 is TGCGCCAGCAGCTTGTCCCCCACCGGGACAGGGAACTATGGCTACACCTTC. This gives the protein CASSLSPTGTGNYGYTF.

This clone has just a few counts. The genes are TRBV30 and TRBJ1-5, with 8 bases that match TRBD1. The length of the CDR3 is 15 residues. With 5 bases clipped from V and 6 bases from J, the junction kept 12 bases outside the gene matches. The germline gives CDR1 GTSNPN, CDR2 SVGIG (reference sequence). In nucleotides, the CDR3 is TGTGCCTGGGCCAGGGGGCGGCTTTCAGGTCAGCCCCAGCATTTT. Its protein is CAWARGRLSGQPQHF.

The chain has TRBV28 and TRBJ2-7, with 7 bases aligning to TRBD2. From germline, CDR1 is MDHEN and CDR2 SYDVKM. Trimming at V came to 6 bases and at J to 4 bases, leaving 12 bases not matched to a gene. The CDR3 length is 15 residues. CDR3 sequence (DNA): TGTGCCAGCAGCCTCGGGAGGATTCCGATGTACGAGCAGTACTTC. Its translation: CASSLGRIPMYEQYF.

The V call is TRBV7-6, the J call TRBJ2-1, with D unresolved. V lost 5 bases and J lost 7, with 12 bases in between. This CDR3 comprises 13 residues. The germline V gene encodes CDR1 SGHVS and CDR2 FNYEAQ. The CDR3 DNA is TGTGCCAGCAGCCCCTTCACGGTAAATGAGCAGTTCTTC. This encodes CASSPFTVNEQFF.

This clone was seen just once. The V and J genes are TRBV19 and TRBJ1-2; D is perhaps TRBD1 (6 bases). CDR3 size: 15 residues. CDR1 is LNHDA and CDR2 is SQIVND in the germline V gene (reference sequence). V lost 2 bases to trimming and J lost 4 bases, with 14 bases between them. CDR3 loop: CASSIRGASVYGYTF. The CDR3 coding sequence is TGTGCCAGTAGTATACGGGGGGCATCGGTCTATGGCTACACCTTC.

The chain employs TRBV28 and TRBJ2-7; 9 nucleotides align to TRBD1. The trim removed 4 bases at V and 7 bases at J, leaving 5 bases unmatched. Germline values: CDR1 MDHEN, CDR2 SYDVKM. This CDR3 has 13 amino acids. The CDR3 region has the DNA TGTGCCAGCAGTTCCCCCGGGACAGGGGAGCAGTACTTC. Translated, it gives CASSSPGTGEQYF. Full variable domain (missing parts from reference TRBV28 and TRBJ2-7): DVKVTQSSRYLVKRTGEKVFLECVQDMDHENMFWYRQDPGLGLRLIYFSYDVKMKEKGDIPEGYSVSREKKERFSLILESASTNQTSMYLCASSSPGTGEQYFGPGTRLTVT.

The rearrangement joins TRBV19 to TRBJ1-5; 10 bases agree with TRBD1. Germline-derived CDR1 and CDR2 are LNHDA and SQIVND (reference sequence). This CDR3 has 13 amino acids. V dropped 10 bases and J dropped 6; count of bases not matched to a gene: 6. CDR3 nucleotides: TGTGCCATAACGGGGACAGGGGTTCAGCCCCAGCATTTT. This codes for CAITGTGVQPQHF.

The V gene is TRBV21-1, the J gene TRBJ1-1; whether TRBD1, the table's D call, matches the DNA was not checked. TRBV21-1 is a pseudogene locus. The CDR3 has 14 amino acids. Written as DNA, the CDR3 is TGTGCCAGCAGTCCGACAGGAATGAACACTGAAGCTTTCTTT. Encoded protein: CASSPTGMNTEAFF.

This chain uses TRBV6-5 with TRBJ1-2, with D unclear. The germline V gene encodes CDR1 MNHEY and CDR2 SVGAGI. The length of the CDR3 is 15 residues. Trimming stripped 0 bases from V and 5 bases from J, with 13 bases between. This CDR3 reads CASSYSGPGGYGYTF. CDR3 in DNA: TGTGCCAGCAGTTACTCTGGGCCGGGAGGATATGGCTACACCTTC.